The 10 T cell receptor beta chains given below trace back to one sample, sequenced in a study of T cell responses to AZD1222 COVID-19 vaccine. Repertoires were generated with immunoSEQ multiplex PCR, while TCRdb's copy carries only in-frame clones and drops some. Among about 110,000 clones, about 87% were seen once, and the ten largest hold around 15%. The sequencing used peripheral blood, collected 28 days after the second AZD1222 dose. The source is an adult who received the AZD1222 COVID-19 vaccine.

The J gene is TRBJ2-2, the V gene TRBV6-5, with D unresolved. Trimming took off 3 bases at V and 6 bases at J, with 5 bases between the two ends. Germline V gene sequence: CDR1 MNHEY, CDR2 SVGAGI. CDR3 length equals 12 residues. The CDR3 loop reads CASSYYPGELFF. Here the CDR3 DNA reads TGTGCCAGCAGTTATTATCCCGGGGAGCTGTTTTTT.

This chain links TRBV3-1 (or the pseudogene TRBV3-2) with TRBJ1-5; 8 bases fit TRBD1. V lost 0 bases and J lost 6; bases outside the gene matches: 4. Germline V CDR1 and CDR2: LGHDT, YNNKEL (reference sequence). The CDR3 spans 15 residues. CDR3 bases: TGTGCCAGCAGCCAAGACCAGGGGGCATTTCAGCCCCAGCATTTT. Translation gives CASSQDQGAFQPQHF.

The chain combines TRBV5-4 with TRBJ1-5; D unresolved. The CDR3 length is 14 residues. Germline V CDR1 and CDR2: SGHNT, YYREEE (reference sequence). Trimming left V 1 base short and J 5 bases short, with 10 bases between. DNA for the CDR3: TGTGCCAGCAGCTTGTTCGGAACTTATCAGCCCCAGCATTTT. Translation gives CASSLFGTYQPQHF.

CDR3 amino acids: CASSARTANTGELFF. In DNA, the CDR3 is TGTGCCAGCAGCGCGCGGACAGCGAACACCGGGGAGCTGTTTTTT. V and J are TRBV7-9 and TRBJ2-2, with D tentatively TRBD1 (6 bases). Germline CDR1 is SEHNR and CDR2 is FQNEAQ (reference sequence). The V end was cut by 5 bases, the J end by 0 bases, with 10 bases between. The CDR3 totals 15 residues.

This clone was recorded once. The V and J genes are TRBV6-5 and TRBJ2-7; D gene unclear. V lost 6 bases and J 3 bases, leaving 9 bases between the germline ends. Germline V gene data show CDR1 as MNHEY and CDR2 as SVGAGI. This CDR3 is 12 amino acids long. The CDR3 reads CASRDRRYEQYF. The CDR3 nucleotides are TGTGCCAGCAGAGACCGCCGCTACGAGCAGTACTTC.

The CDR3 protein is CASSLRQTRSTGELFF. The CDR3 region has the DNA TGCGCCAGCAGCTTGAGGCAGACAAGGTCCACCGGGGAGCTGTTTTTT. The genes are TRBV5-1 and TRBJ2-2, with unresolved D. The V and J ends lost 1 base and 4 bases respectively, with 14 bases between them. This CDR3 has 16 amino acids. Per germline, CDR1 SGHRS and CDR2 YFSETQ.

V and J are TRBV5-1 and TRBJ2-3, with 8 nucleotides matching TRBD2. Germline CDR1 SGHRS, CDR2 YFSETQ. The V segment lost 4 bases and the J segment 6 bases; nucleotides outside the gene matches: 10. CDR3 length: 15 amino acids. The chain's CDR3 is CASSLTSESSDTQYF. The CDR3 DNA reads as TGCGCCAGCAGCCTGACTAGCGAGTCTTCGGATACGCAGTATTTT. The full variable domain, in which reference TRBV5-1 and TRBJ2-3 provide the parts outside the CDR3, is KAGVTQTPRYLIKTRGQQVTLSCSPISGHRSVSWYQQTPGQGLQFLFEYFSETQRNKGNFPGRFSGRQFSNSRSEMNVSTLELGDSALYLCASSLTSESSDTQYFGPGTRLTVL.

The chain joins TRBV7-9 to TRBJ1-4; D ambiguous. The V gene lost 3 bases and the J gene lost 6 bases, with 11 bases spanning the gap. The CDR3 length is 14 residues. The germline CDR1 and CDR2 sequences are SEHNR and FQNEAQ (reference sequence). The CDR3 DNA is TGTGCCAGCAGCTTGCGTCCAGTGCATGAAAAACTGTTTTTT. Protein: CASSLRPVHEKLFF.

This chain connects TRBV6-6 to TRBJ2-7; D is unclear. Trimming took 2 bases from V and 5 from J, leaving 4 bases between them. This CDR3 has 11 residues. Germline assignment: CDR1 MNHNY and CDR2 SVGAGI (reference sequence). CDR3 protein: CASSYLDEQYF. The CDR3 DNA reads TGTGCCAGCAGTTACCTGGACGAGCAGTACTTC.

The DNA for the CDR3 is TGTGCCAGCAGTTTAGGGGCCCCTGGAAACACCATATATTTT. Residues: CASSLGAPGNTIYF. The chain has TRBV27 and TRBJ1-3; weak D call: TRBD1 (5 bases). This CDR3 has 14 residues. The V end was cut by 2 bases, the J end by 2 bases, with 7 bases between. Germline values: CDR1 MNHEY, CDR2 SMNVEV (reference sequence).